This T cell receptor beta chain appears in the sequencing data of a study of Graves' ophthalmopathy and Graves' hyperthyroidism. This clonotype was picked up many times. V gave up 4 bases and J gave up 6 bases, with 4 bases separating them. The germline V gene has CDR1 MGHDK and CDR2 SYGVNS. CDR3 length equals 11 residues. The authors amplified TCR beta CDR3 regions from RNA transcripts. HTBI primers primed a first-round RT-PCR, and a second-round multiplex PCR followed. Via MiXCR, TCRdb re-called the multiplex PCR reads, giving one row per CDR3 protein. The sample has over a million distinct CDR3 sequences, about two fifths seen once. Other autoimmune diseases, uncontrolled infections, pregnancy or lactation excluded patients from enrollment.

The sequencing input was peripheral blood or thyroid tissue (not recorded which). This sequence originates from an adult man with Graves' hyperthyroidism. The chain uses TRBV25-1 and TRBJ1-3; no definite D call. CDR3 region: CASSGVNTIYF. The CDR3 DNA sequence: TGTGCCAGCAGTGGGGTAAACACCATATATTTT.